The clone carrying this T cell receptor (beta chain) showed up just once. The antigen is unknown. Profiling relied on immunoSEQ multiplex PCR, and the TCRdb table lists in-frame clones only, not all of them. The table lists some 12,000 clones, 70% to 90% of them singletons. V lost 8 bases and J 3 bases, leaving 14 bases between the germline ends. This CDR3 comprises 14 residues. Per germline, CDR1 MNHEY and CDR2 SVGAGI. The sample belongs to a study of tumor-infiltrating lymphocytes in localized non-small cell lung cancer. Study-wide results and caveats: Different pieces of the same tissue went to different assays, confounding technical variation with intratumor heterogeneity. Immunotypes IM1 and IM2 had similar TCR-derived T-cell fractions.

This TCR was recovered from a human donor with non-small cell lung cancer. Sequenced: uninvolved lung tissue not adjacent to the tumor. The V and J genes are TRBV6-5 and TRBJ1-5, with TRBD1 as a possible D gene (5 bases). CDR3 sequence: CASATGRYNQPQHF. As DNA, the CDR3 is TGTGCCAGCGCTACGGGACGATACAATCAGCCCCAGCATTTT.